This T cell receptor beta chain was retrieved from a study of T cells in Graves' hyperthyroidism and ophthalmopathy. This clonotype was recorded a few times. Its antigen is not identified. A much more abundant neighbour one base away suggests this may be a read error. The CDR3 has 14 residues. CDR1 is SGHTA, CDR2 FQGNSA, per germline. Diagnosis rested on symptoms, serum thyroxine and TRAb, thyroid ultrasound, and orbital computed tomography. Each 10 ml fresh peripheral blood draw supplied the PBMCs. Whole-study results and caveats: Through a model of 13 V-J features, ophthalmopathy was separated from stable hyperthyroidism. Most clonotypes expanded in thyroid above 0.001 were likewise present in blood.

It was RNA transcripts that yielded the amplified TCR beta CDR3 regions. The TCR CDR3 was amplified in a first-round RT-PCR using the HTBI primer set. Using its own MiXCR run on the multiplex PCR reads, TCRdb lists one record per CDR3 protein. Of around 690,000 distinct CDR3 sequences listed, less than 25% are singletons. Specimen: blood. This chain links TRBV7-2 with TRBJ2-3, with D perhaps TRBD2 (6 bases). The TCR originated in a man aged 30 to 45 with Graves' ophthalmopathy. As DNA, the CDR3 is TGTGCCGGCAGCCAAGGCGGGGTCACAGATACGCAGTATTTT. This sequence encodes CAGSQGGVTDTQYF.